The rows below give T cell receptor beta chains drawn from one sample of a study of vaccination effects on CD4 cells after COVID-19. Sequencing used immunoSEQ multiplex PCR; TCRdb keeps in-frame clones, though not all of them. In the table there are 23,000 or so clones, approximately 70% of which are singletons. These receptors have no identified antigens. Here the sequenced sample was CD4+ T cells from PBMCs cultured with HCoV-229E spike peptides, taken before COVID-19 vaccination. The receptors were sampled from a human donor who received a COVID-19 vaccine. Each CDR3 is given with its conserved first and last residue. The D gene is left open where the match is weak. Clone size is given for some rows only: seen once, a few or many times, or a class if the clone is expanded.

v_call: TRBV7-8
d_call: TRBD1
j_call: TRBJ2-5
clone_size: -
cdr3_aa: CASSIIQGAETQYF
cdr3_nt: TGTGCCAGCAGCATAATTCAGGGGGCGGAGACCCAGTACTTC

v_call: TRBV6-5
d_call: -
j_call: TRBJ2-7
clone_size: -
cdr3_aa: CASSYSIIRAEQYF
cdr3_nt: TGTGCCAGCAGTTACTCGATCATCAGAGCCGAGCAGTACTTC

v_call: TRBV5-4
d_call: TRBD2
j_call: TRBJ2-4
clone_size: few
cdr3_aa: CASSASGGTAKNIQYF
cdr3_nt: TGTGCCAGCAGCGCTAGCGGGGGGACAGCCAAAAACATTCAGTACTTC

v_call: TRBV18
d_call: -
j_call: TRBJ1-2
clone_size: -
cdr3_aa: CASSRPLRRPNYGYTF
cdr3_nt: TGTGCCAGCTCACGACCCTTGCGGAGGCCTAACTATGGCTACACCTTC

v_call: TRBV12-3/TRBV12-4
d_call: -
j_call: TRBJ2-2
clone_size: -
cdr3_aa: CASEQGFTGELFF
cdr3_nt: TGTGCCAGCGAGCAGGGTTTCACCGGGGAGCTGTTTTTT

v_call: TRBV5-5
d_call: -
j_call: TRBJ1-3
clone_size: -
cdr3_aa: CASSLSQGVSGNTIYF
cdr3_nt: TGTGCCAGCAGCTTGTCCCAGGGCGTCTCTGGAAACACCATATATTTT

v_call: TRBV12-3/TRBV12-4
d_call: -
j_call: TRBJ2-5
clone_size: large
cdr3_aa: CASRLGRFETQYF
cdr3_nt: TGTGCCAGCAGGTTGGGGCGGTTCGAGACCCAGTACTTC

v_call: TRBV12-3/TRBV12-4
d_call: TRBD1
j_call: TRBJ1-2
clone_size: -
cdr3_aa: CASRDREWGYTF
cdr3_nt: TGTGCCAGCAGGGACAGGGAGTGGGGCTACACCTTC

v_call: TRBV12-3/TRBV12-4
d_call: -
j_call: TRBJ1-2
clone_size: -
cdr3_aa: CASSFEGGGYTF
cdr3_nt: TGTGCCAGCAGTTTTGAAGGGGGTGGCTACACCTTC

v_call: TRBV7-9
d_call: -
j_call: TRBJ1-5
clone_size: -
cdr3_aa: CASSGGHRDTEVYAIKSYQPQHF
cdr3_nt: TGTGCCAGCAGCGGGGGGCACCGGGACACGGAAGTCTACGCCATTAAGTCTTATCAGCCCCAGCATTTT

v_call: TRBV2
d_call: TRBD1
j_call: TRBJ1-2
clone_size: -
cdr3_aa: CASSPNLTGLRGYTF
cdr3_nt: TGTGCCAGCAGCCCCAACTTGACAGGGCTCCGTGGCTACACCTTC

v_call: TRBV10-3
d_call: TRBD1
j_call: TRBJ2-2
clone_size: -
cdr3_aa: CAISRQGDTRNTGELFF
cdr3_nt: TGTGCCATCAGTAGGCAGGGGGACACAAGAAATACCGGGGAGCTGTTTTTT

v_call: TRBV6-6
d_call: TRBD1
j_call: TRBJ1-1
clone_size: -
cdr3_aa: CASRLGTGLNTEAFF
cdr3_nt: TGTGCCAGCAGACTTGGGACAGGACTGAACACTGAAGCTTTCTTT

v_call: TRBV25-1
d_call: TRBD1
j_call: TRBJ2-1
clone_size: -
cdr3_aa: CASSTGGAWDEQFF
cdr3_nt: TGTGCCAGTTCGACAGGGGGCGCCTGGGATGAGCAGTTCTTC

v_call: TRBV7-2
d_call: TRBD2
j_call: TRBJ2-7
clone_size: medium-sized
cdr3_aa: CASSSDSGRALPKQYF
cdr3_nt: TGTGCCAGCAGCTCAGATAGCGGGAGGGCCTTGCCTAAGCAGTACTTC

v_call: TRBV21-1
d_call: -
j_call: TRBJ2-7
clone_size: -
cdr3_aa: CASSKENDEQYF
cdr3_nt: TGTGCCAGCAGCAAAGAAAATGACGAGCAGTACTTC

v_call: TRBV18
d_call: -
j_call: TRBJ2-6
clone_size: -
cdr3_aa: CASSDGAPLSGANVLTF
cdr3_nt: TGTGCCAGTTCGGATGGGGCGCCCCTCTCTGGGGCCAACGTCCTGACTTTC

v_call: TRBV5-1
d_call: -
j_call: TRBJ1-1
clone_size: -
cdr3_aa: CASSFTVGLNTEAFF
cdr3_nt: TGCGCCAGCAGCTTTACCGTGGGACTGAACACTGAAGCTTTCTTT

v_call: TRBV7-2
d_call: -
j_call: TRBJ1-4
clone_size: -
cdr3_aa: CASSLERWQGITNEKLFF
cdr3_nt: TGTGCCAGCAGCTTAGAACGTTGGCAGGGAATAACTAATGAAAAACTGTTTTTT

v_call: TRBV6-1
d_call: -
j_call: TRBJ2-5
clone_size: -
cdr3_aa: CASSDGAGSRSQYF
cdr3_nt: TGTGCCAGCAGTGATGGGGCCGGGTCACGTAGCCAGTACTTC

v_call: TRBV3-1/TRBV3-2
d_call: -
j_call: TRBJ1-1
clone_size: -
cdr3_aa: CASIGGQNTEAFF
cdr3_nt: TGTGCCAGCATTGGGGGGCAGAACACTGAAGCTTTCTTT

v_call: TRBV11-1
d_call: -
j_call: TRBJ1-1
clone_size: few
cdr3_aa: CASSFDGWGTEAFF
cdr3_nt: TGTGCCAGCAGCTTTGACGGGTGGGGGACTGAAGCTTTCTTT

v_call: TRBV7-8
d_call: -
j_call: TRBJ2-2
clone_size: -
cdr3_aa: CASGEIGSGGVNTGELFF
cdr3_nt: TGTGCCAGCGGCGAGATTGGGTCTGGCGGGGTGAACACCGGGGAGCTGTTTTTT

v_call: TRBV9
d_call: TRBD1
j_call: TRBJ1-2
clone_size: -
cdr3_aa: CASTFTSGQEYGYTF
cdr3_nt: TGTGCCAGCACCTTCACTTCGGGACAGGAGTATGGCTACACCTTC